The 12 T cell receptor beta chains below all came from one sample that was sequenced in a study of blood T cell repertoires in COVID-19. The table came from immunoSEQ multiplex PCR; TCRdb's copy has only in-frame clones and leaves some out. The sample has 350,000 to 450,000 clones, about 85% seen once. The sequencing input was peripheral blood. These receptors originate from a woman aged 18-29 years with acute or convalescent COVID-19.

The rearrangement uses TRBV18 and TRBJ2-7; no firm D call. The germline gives CDR1 KGHSH, CDR2 LQKENI. Trimming shortened V by 6 bases and J by 6 bases, and 15 bases separated the two germline ends. CDR3 length equals 13 residues. The CDR3 sequence: CASSPTEDFEQYF. DNA of the CDR3: TGTGCCAGCTCCCCCACCGAAGACTTCGAGCAGTACTTC.

The V call is TRBV24-1, the J call TRBJ1-6, with 8 bases lining up with TRBD1. V lost 8 bases, J lost 3 bases, and 2 bases stayed unmatched. In germline, CDR1 is KGHDR, CDR2 SFDVKD. CDR3 size: 14 residues. CDR3 region: CATTDRGYNSPLHF. CDR3 coding DNA: TGTGCCACCACCGACAGGGGCTATAATTCACCCCTCCACTTT.

The gene calls are TRBV12-3 or TRBV12-4 and TRBJ2-5; 9 bases map to TRBD1. The ends lost 6 bases at V and 2 bases at J; junction bases unmatched: 1. The CDR3 extends over 13 amino acids. The CDR3 region is CASRGQGQETQYF. The CDR3 bases are TGTGCCAGCAGGGGACAGGGTCAAGAGACCCAGTACTTC.

The V call is TRBV7-9, the J call TRBJ2-7; a weak D match, TRBD2 (6 bases). V gave up 5 bases and J gave up 5 bases, with 13 bases separating them. Germline V gene data show CDR1 as SEHNR and CDR2 as FQNEAQ (reference sequence). The CDR3 is 13 residues long. The CDR3 DNA sequence: TGTGCCAGCAGCCCGGGCCGCGGGGACGAGCAGTACTTC. Protein: CASSPGRGDEQYF.

The chain recombines TRBV25-1 with TRBJ1-2, with a weak D call TRBD1 (5 bases). The V gene's germline CDR1 is MGHDK and CDR2 SYGVNS. There are 16 residues in the CDR3. V was trimmed by 3 bases and J by 4 bases, leaving 18 bases between them. Here the CDR3 reads CASSDDSHLGGYGYTF. CDR3 bases: TGTGCCAGCAGTGACGACAGCCACCTTGGCGGCTATGGCTACACCTTC.

The chain employs TRBV2 and TRBJ2-3; D is perhaps TRBD2 (6 bases). V lost 10 bases and J lost 2, with 10 bases in between. CDR3 length: 12 residues. CDR1 is SNHLY and CDR2 is FYNNEI in the germline V gene. CDR3 sequence: CAIQDYTDTQYF. In nucleotides, the CDR3 is TGTGCCATTCAGGACTACACAGATACGCAGTATTTT. Based on the CDR3 plus reference TRBV2 and TRBJ2-3, the full variable domain is EPEVTQTPSHQVTQMGQEVILRCVPISNHLYFYWYRQILGQKVEFLVSFYNNEISEKSEIFDDQFSVERPDGSNFTLKIRSTKLEDSAMYFCAIQDYTDTQYFGPGTRLTVL.

The chain uses TRBV10-2 and TRBJ2-7, with 8 bases identical to TRBD2. The CDR3 extends over 16 amino acids. The germline V gene encodes CDR1 WSHSY and CDR2 SAAADI. V shed 6 bases, J shed 6 bases, and the junction held 16 bases outside the gene matches. CDR3 nucleotides: TGCGCCAGCAGGCCGGGACTAGTAACCCCAGAGGGCGAGCAGTACTTC. This gives the protein CASRPGLVTPEGEQYF.

The chain joins TRBV7-9 to TRBJ1-3, with D possibly TRBD1 on 6 matching bases. The CDR3 spans 14 residues. The germline CDR1 and CDR2 sequences are SEHNR and FQNEAQ (reference sequence). V lost 10 bases to trimming and J lost 2 bases, with 15 bases between them. The CDR3 here is CATETGSAGNTIYF. Here the CDR3 DNA reads TGTGCCACCGAAACAGGGTCGGCTGGAAACACCATATATTTT.

Regarding this clone: A much larger clone differs from this one at a single base, so this may be a read error. This chain joins TRBV7-9 and TRBJ1-1, with 7 bases that match TRBD1. V trimming: 4 bases; J trimming: 0 bases; junction bases outside the gene matches: 2. The CDR3 is 14 residues long. CDR1 and CDR2 from the germline V gene are SEHNR and FQNEAQ (reference sequence). CDR3 loop: CASSSGQMNTEAFF. CDR3 DNA: TGTGCCAGCAGCTCGGGACAGATGAACACTGAAGCTTTCTTT.

The V gene is TRBV5-6, the J gene TRBJ2-7; 9 nucleotides agree with TRBD1. The CDR3 length is 18 residues. Trimming removed 0 bases from V and 5 bases from J; junction bases left unmatched: 15. Germline CDR1 is SGHDT and CDR2 is YYEEEE. The chain's CDR3 is CASSLAPGGAQGAHEQYF. The CDR3 DNA reads TGTGCCAGCAGCTTGGCCCCGGGTGGAGCACAGGGGGCCCACGAGCAGTACTTC.

V usage is TRBV11-2 and J usage is TRBJ2-5; D is possibly TRBD1 (5 bases). Deletions cut 1 base from V and 7 bases from J, with 19 bases between. The germline gives CDR1 SGHAT, CDR2 FQNNGV. This CDR3 region has 16 residues. The CDR3: CASSLVQTAQGVTQYF. The DNA for the CDR3 is TGTGCCAGCAGCTTAGTGCAGACAGCGCAGGGCGTGACCCAGTACTTC. The full variable domain, in which reference TRBV11-2 and TRBJ2-5 provide the parts outside the CDR3, is EAGVAQSPRYKIIEKRQSVAFWCNPISGHATLYWYQQILGQGPKLLIQFQNNGVVDDSQLPKDRFSAERLKGVDSTLKIQPAKLEDSAVYLCASSLVQTAQGVTQYFGPGTRLLVL.

V gene TRBV29-1 combines with J gene TRBJ1-1; 9 positions agree with TRBD1. Losses at the gene ends were 7 bases for V and 5 bases for J; bases not matched to a gene: 5. This CDR3 region has 12 residues. Germline V CDR1 and CDR2: SQVTM, ANQGSEA. For the CDR3, the DNA is TGCAGCGATACAGGGGGCAGAACTGAAGCTTTCTTT. It codes for CSDTGGRTEAFF.